This T cell receptor (beta chain) was sequenced during a study of shared clonotypes between healthy human individuals. Whole-study results and caveats: Naive CD4 clonotypes overlapped across a handful of donors at approximately 5.3%. Donor scarcity curtailed the genetic and exposure-history diversity represented herein.

Every donor was a Caucasian adult from Nashville, Tennessee. To note about this clone: What it binds is unknown.

Some clones are missing from TCRdb's copy, which holds only in-frame ones; the method was immunoSEQ multiplex PCR. The repertoire holds a few hundred thousand clones, with less than 75% as singletons. CDR3 size: 15 residues. V lost 0 bases, J lost 9 bases, and 7 bases stayed unmatched. Germline V lookup: CDR1 SGHNT, CDR2 YYREEE (reference sequence). The rearrangement links TRBV5-4 to TRBJ2-1; 9 nucleotides align to TRBD2. The origin of this receptor is a man aged 30 to 39 in good health. Sequencing was performed on memory CD4+ T cells sorted from blood. The subset here: CD45RA-negative fraction. The CDR3 coding sequence is TGTGCCAGCAGCTTGGAACTAGCGGGTATGGGTGAGCAGTTCTTC. Translated, it gives CASSLELAGMGEQFF.